The T cell receptor beta chain described here comes from a study of OX40 agonist ivuxolimab in advanced cancers. CDR3 length equals 15 residues. Trimming cost V 7 bases and J 0 bases, with 12 bases left between them. The germline V gene encodes CDR1 MDHEN and CDR2 SYDVKM. Autoimmune disease history or systemic immunosuppression barred patients. This table comes from immunoSEQ multiplex PCR, and its TCRdb copy is limited to in-frame clones, with some not included. The data contain 100,000 to 130,000 clones, around 90% of them singletons. The sequencing here drew on CD4+ or CD8+ T cells sorted from blood, taken in a trial of the OX40 agonist ivuxolimab. The receptor comes from an adult with an advanced solid tumor such as melanoma, head and neck, liver or kidney cancer. V gene TRBV28 combines with J gene TRBJ1-4; possibly TRBD1 for D (6 bases). In DNA, the CDR3 is TGTGCCAGCATAGGGGGAGGTGCAACTAATGAAAAACTGTTTTTT. Amino acid sequence: CASIGGGATNEKLFF.